One and the same sample provided the 32 T cell receptor beta chains below, sequenced in a study of regulatory T cells in long-lasting Graves disease. As for time point: persistent/refractory GD, antithyroid drugs over 5 years with positive TRAb. Isolated PBMC RNA provided the starting material for the TCR library. Libraries of TCR beta came from iRepertoire HTBI primers plus Arm-PCR of CDR3 regions. TCRdb re-derived calls from the multiplex PCR reads in MiXCR, one entry per CDR3 protein. The table includes 360,000 or so distinct CDR3 sequences, roughly 25% detected once. Sequencing used peripheral blood mononuclear cells (PBMCs), obtained when the disease was refractory, from a patient treated with antithyroid drugs. The receptors shown here come from a woman aged 40 to 49 with Graves disease.

Comment on this clonotype: This may come from a read error, since a much larger clone is one base off. This chain uses TRBV7-3 with TRBJ1-2; D not certain. The germline V and J ends were trimmed by 2 bases and 4 bases, with 14 bases remaining between them. The CDR3 is made up of 15 amino acids. Per germline, CDR1 SGHTA and CDR2 FQGTGA. In DNA form, the CDR3 reads TGTGCCAGCAGCTTAGGTTCAGCGTATGTCTATGGCTACACCTTC. Its protein is CASSLGSAYVYGYTF.

V and J are TRBV5-1 and TRBJ2-5, with D maybe TRBD1 (6 bases). From germline, CDR1 is SGHRS and CDR2 YFSETQ. This CDR3 spans 16 amino acids. Between the trimmed V and J ends, which lost 0 bases and 2 bases, there was a span of 14 bases. The CDR3 spells CASSLVPGALQETQYF. In DNA, the CDR3 is TGCGCCAGCAGCTTGGTCCCAGGGGCCCTGCAAGAGACCCAGTACTTC. The full variable domain, its missing parts supplied by reference TRBV5-1 and TRBJ2-5, is KAGVTQTPRYLIKTRGQQVTLSCSPISGHRSVSWYQQTPGQGLQFLFEYFSETQRNKGNFPGRFSGRQFSNSRSEMNVSTLELGDSALYLCASSLVPGALQETQYFGPGTRLLVL.

This clonotype has at least ten counts. The CDR3 DNA is TGTGCCAGCAGCCAACTGGGAGAGTCGCCCAAACTGTTTTTT. It is translated as CASSQLGESPKLFF. This chain joins TRBV3-1 and TRBJ1-4; D call uncertain. There are 14 residues in the CDR3. The germline gives CDR1 LGHDT, CDR2 YNNKEL (reference sequence). With 2 bases removed from V and 11 bases from J, the gap between germline ends came to 15 bases.

In this sample, this clonotype turned up many times. The chain joins TRBV6-1 to TRBJ2-7; a weak D match, TRBD2 (6 bases). Trimming took 2 bases from V and 2 from J, leaving 19 bases between them. The CDR3 has 17 amino acids. Germline V gives CDR1 MNHNS, CDR2 SASEGT. In DNA form, the CDR3 reads TGTGCCAGCAGTGAACTCCGACGGGAGTGGATTACCTACGAGCAGTACTTC. The encoded protein is CASSELRREWITYEQYF.

This clonotype appeared once. V usage is TRBV28 and J usage is TRBJ1-1; 8 positions match TRBD1. Germline trimming cut 8 bases from V and 6 bases from J; bases unmatched to any gene: 5. Germline CDR1 reads MDHEN; CDR2 reads SYDVKM. The CDR3 has 12 amino acids. CDR3 residues: CASGRGLAEAFF. In DNA, the CDR3 is TGTGCCAGCGGCAGGGGGCTCGCTGAAGCTTTCTTT.

The genes are TRBV29-1 and TRBJ1-1; perhaps TRBD1 as D (6 bases). CDR1 and CDR2 from the germline V gene are SQVTM and ANQGSEA. This CDR3 spans 13 amino acids. Trimming took off 3 bases at V and 10 bases at J, with 18 bases between the two ends. The CDR3 loop reads CSVEGVGGLGAFF. For the CDR3, the DNA is TGCAGCGTTGAGGGGGTAGGGGGTCTCGGAGCTTTCTTT.

In this sample, this clonotype turned up a few times. This CDR3 reads CASSLVLPASGSFGDTGELFF. As DNA, the CDR3 is TGTGCCAGCAGCTTAGTTCTCCCGGCTAGCGGGAGTTTTGGGGACACCGGGGAGCTGTTTTTT. The chain has TRBV7-2 and TRBJ2-2, with 10 bases lining up with TRBD2. The CDR3 covers 21 residues. Germline CDR1 reads SGHTA; CDR2 reads FQGNSA. Trimming cost V 1 base and J 3 bases; bases outside gene matches: 17.

This clonotype was seen a few times. The chain has TRBV3-1 and TRBJ1-2; possible D gene TRBD1, 6 bases. Per the germline V gene, CDR1 is LGHDT and CDR2 is YNNKEL (reference sequence). Trimming removed 4 bases at V and 6 bases at J, with 18 bases between. This CDR3 is built from 15 residues. CDR3 coding DNA: TGTGCCAGCAGCCCAAACAGGGCCTGGGGCGATGGCTACACCTTC. Its protein is CASSPNRAWGDGYTF.

The gene calls are TRBV2 and TRBJ2-1; D is perhaps TRBD1 (5 bases). V was cut by 7 bases and J by 5 bases, with 18 bases left in between. The CDR3 spans 15 residues. Germline lookup yields CDR1 SNHLY and CDR2 FYNNEI. The chain's CDR3 is CASILSGAGNNEQFF. As DNA, the CDR3 is TGTGCCAGCATACTCTCTGGGGCTGGAAACAATGAGCAGTTCTTC.

This clonotype was found once. An end of the junction does not agree with germline; a read error may underlie this. J is TRBJ1-4 and V is TRBV7-9, with a weak D call TRBD1 (5 bases). Germline lookup yields CDR1 SEHNR and CDR2 FQNEAQ (reference sequence). The CDR3 is 17 amino acids. The CDR3 DNA is TGTGCCAGCAGCTTGACTGGGGCAGGGCTGGCTAATGAAAAACTGTCTTTT. Its translation is CASSLTGAGLANEKLSF.

The genes are TRBV5-1 and TRBJ2-1, with TRBD2 as a possible D gene (6 bases). V was pared by 4 bases and J by 2 bases, with 10 bases between. The CDR3 spans 14 residues. Germline loops: CDR1 SGHRS, CDR2 YFSETQ. The CDR3 is CASSISGTYNEQFF. CDR3 bases: TGCGCCAGCAGCATTAGCGGAACCTACAATGAGCAGTTCTTC.

This clonotype was counted ten times or more. The rearrangement links TRBV20-1 to TRBJ2-5; D is uncertain. This CDR3 spans 17 amino acids. V lost 3 bases and J lost 0, with 20 bases in between. Germline V gene lookup returns CDR1 DFQATT and CDR2 SNEGSKA (reference sequence). CDR3 protein: CSARPRDRRLYQETQYF. For the CDR3, the DNA is TGCAGTGCTAGGCCCCGAGACCGGAGATTGTACCAAGAGACCCAGTACTTC.

This chain uses TRBV12-3 or TRBV12-4 with TRBJ1-6; a possible D gene is TRBD1 (6 bases). Trimming removed 3 bases at V and 9 bases at J, with 12 bases between. This CDR3 has 14 residues. In DNA form, the CDR3 reads TGTGCCAGCAGTTTGGGGGCACGGAGTTCACCCCTCCACTTT. Protein sequence: CASSLGARSSPLHF.

In the case of this clonotype: A read error may explain this, as a much larger clone is one base away. The V and J genes are TRBV28 and TRBJ2-2; 8 bases align to TRBD2. CDR1 and CDR2 (germline): MDHEN, SYDVKM. This CDR3 is built from 17 residues. CDR3 residues: CASSLFSLREVTGELSF. CDR3 DNA sequence: TGTGCCAGCAGTTTATTTAGTCTGCGGGAGGTCACCGGGGAGCTGTCTTTT.

The chain is built from TRBV24-1 and TRBJ2-1, with 12 nucleotides matching TRBD1. Germline V gives CDR1 KGHDR, CDR2 SFDVKD. The CDR3 spans 16 residues. V dropped 2 bases and J dropped 9; count of bases not matched to a gene: 7. The CDR3 protein is CATSDSGTGGVVEQFF. The CDR3 DNA is TGTGCCACCAGTGATTCTGGGACAGGGGGCGTGGTTGAGCAGTTCTTC.

This clonotype was picked up a small number of times. The chain has TRBV9 and TRBJ2-5; 9 bases map to TRBD1. With V trimmed by 3 bases and J by 1 base, 7 bases remained unmatched. CDR1 is SGDLS and CDR2 is YYNGEE in the germline V gene. The CDR3 sequence is 16 residues long. The chain's CDR3 is CASSERQGVLQETQYF. The DNA for the CDR3 is TGTGCCAGCAGCGAAAGACAGGGGGTGCTCCAAGAGACCCAGTACTTC.

The sample holds a few counts of this clonotype. The CDR3 protein is CSAQYRGLFSGELFF. CDR3 nucleotides: TGCAGTGCCCAATACAGGGGGCTTTTCAGCGGGGAGCTGTTTTTT. The V and J genes are TRBV20-1 and TRBJ2-2; 9 bases agree with TRBD1. Trimming removed 6 bases from V and 7 bases from J; junction bases left unmatched: 12. Germline V gene data show CDR1 as DFQATT and CDR2 as SNEGSKA (reference sequence). This CDR3 is 15 amino acids long.

This clonotype was detected only a few times. The V and J genes are TRBV6-2 or TRBV6-3 and TRBJ1-5; D call uncertain. This CDR3 has 17 residues. Germline CDR1 MNHEY, CDR2 SVGEGT. V dropped 5 bases and J dropped 0 bases, with 17 bases sitting between them. The CDR3 reads CASSEVRHHLSNQPQHF. The CDR3 region has the DNA TGTGCCAGCAGTGAAGTAAGACATCATCTTAGCAATCAGCCCCAGCATTTT.

This clonotype occurred many times. The V and J genes are TRBV6-1 and TRBJ2-5; 10 bases line up with TRBD2. The V and J ends lost 6 bases and 4 bases, in that order; junction bases with no gene match: 5. Germline V lookup: CDR1 MNHNS, CDR2 SASEGT. The CDR3 totals 14 residues. CDR3 nucleotides: TGTGCCAGCAGCAGAGCGGGAGGGCTAGAGACCCAGTACTTC. Its translation: CASSRAGGLETQYF.

This chain's CDR3 is CASSPGIRYQETQYF. The CDR3 DNA follows: TGTGCCAGCAGCCCGGGGATCCGTTACCAAGAGACCCAGTACTTC. The rearrangement uses TRBV5-5 and TRBJ2-5; maybe TRBD2 (5 bases). Trimming took off 4 bases at V and 0 bases at J, with 13 bases between the two ends. The CDR3 has 15 residues. Germline V gives CDR1 SGHKS, CDR2 YYEKEE (reference sequence).

In its sample, this clonotype was seen a few times. The chain carries TRBV27 and TRBJ2-2; D not resolved. V lost 1 base, J lost 7 bases, and 7 bases lay in between. The length of the CDR3 is 13 residues. Germline V gene lookup returns CDR1 MNHEY and CDR2 SMNVEV (reference sequence). The CDR3 here is CASSLLRGGELFF. In DNA, the CDR3 is TGTGCCAGCAGTTTATTACGTGGCGGGGAGCTGTTTTTT.

This clonotype was seen just once. The chain links TRBV5-1 to TRBJ2-6; unclear D gene. The CDR3 totals 15 residues. V lost 5 bases and J lost 4, with 13 bases in between. Germline V CDR1 and CDR2: SGHRS, YFSETQ. The CDR3 bases are TGCGCCAGCAGGTATGGGGATTCAGGGGCCAACGTCCTGACTTTC. Its protein product is CASRYGDSGANVLTF.

Many counts were recorded for this clonotype. The chain links TRBV28 to TRBJ2-7; TRBD2 agrees at 7 bases. Germline V gene sequence: CDR1 MDHEN, CDR2 SYDVKM. CDR3 length: 17 residues. V shed 5 bases and J 7 bases; nucleotides not matched to a gene: 20. This CDR3 reads CASSPHPPVRGGREQYF. The DNA for the CDR3 is TGTGCCAGCAGTCCCCACCCACCAGTGCGGGGAGGGCGGGAGCAGTACTTC.

The J gene is TRBJ2-5, the V gene TRBV12-3 or TRBV12-4; TRBD2 agrees at 10 bases. The CDR3 is made up of 16 amino acids. The trim removed 7 bases at V and 8 bases at J, leaving 16 bases unmatched. The CDR3 is CASTSAETSGPLTQYF. DNA for the CDR3: TGTGCCAGCACCTCCGCGGAGACTAGCGGGCCCCTCACCCAGTACTTC.

This clonotype showed up many times. The chain couples TRBV27 to TRBJ2-2; D call uncertain. Germline-derived CDR1 and CDR2 are MNHEY and SMNVEV (reference sequence). This CDR3 region has 13 residues. Trimming removed 6 bases at V and 5 bases at J, with 10 bases between. CDR3 DNA: TGTGCCAGCAGCTCGGCCAGAACCGGGGAGCTGTTTTTT. Translation: CASSSARTGELFF.

As concerns this clonotype: A single base is all that separates this from a far larger clone, so a read error is likely. Since no conserved phenylalanine or tryptophan closes the CDR3, a read error is the likely cause. V gene TRBV6-1 combines with J gene TRBJ1-1; D is unresolved. The CDR3 totals 11 residues. From germline, CDR1 is MNHNS and CDR2 SASEGT. V lost 2 bases to trimming and J lost 5 bases, with 3 bases between them. CDR3 sequence (DNA): TGTGCCAGCAGTGAAATTACTGAAGCTTTCCTT. This codes for CASSEITEAFL.

The sample holds one count of this clonotype. The gene calls are TRBV3-1 and TRBJ2-2, with 7 bases fitting TRBD2. V shed 5 bases and J 7 bases; nucleotides not matched to a gene: 4. The CDR3 spans 13 residues. CDR1 and CDR2 (germline): LGHDT, YNNKEL (reference sequence). The CDR3 DNA reads TGTGCCAGCAGCTACGGGGAGGGCGGGGAGCTGTTTTTT. The encoded protein is CASSYGEGGELFF.

This chain links TRBV7-9 with TRBJ2-1, with TRBD1 matching over 7 bases. V shed 4 bases, J shed 15 bases, and the junction held 6 bases outside the gene matches. CDR1 SEHNR and CDR2 FQNEAQ come from the germline V gene (reference sequence). CDR3 length equals 11 residues. The CDR3 region has the DNA TGTGCCAGCAGCTCCGAGGGGGCGGGGTTCTTC. Translation: CASSSEGAGFF.

This clonotype was counted only a few times. The V call is TRBV29-1, the J call TRBJ1-1, with D unclear. Trimming stripped 4 bases from V and 0 bases from J, with 12 bases between. The CDR3 is 14 amino acids. The germline V gene encodes CDR1 SQVTM and CDR2 ANQGSEA. CDR3 sequence (DNA): TGCAGCGTTGTATCGTCCGAGATGAACACTGAAGCTTTCTTT. This gives the protein CSVVSSEMNTEAFF.

The V and J genes are TRBV7-9 and TRBJ1-1; 7 nucleotides align to TRBD1. The CDR3 is 12 residues long. With 5 bases clipped from V and 9 bases from J, the junction kept 6 bases outside the gene matches. Germline V gene lookup returns CDR1 SEHNR and CDR2 FQNEAQ (reference sequence). The CDR3 is CASSQTGFKAFF. The DNA for the CDR3 is TGTGCCAGCAGCCAGACAGGGTTTAAAGCTTTCTTT.

The chain employs TRBV28 and TRBJ1-1, with unresolved D. The CDR3 has 13 residues. Trimming cost V 3 bases and J 4 bases, with 9 bases left between them. Germline V gives CDR1 MDHEN, CDR2 SYDVKM. CDR3 nucleotides: TGTGCCAGCAGTTTTTCCCTCTCCACTGAAGCTTTCTTT. As protein: CASSFSLSTEAFF.

The chain employs TRBV20-1 and TRBJ1-6; no clear D. CDR1 and CDR2 from the germline V gene are DFQATT and SNEGSKA (reference sequence). The CDR3 is made up of 10 amino acids. The V and J ends lost 5 bases and 16 bases respectively, with 12 bases between them. CDR3 residues: CSAPPPALHF. The CDR3 DNA follows: TGCAGTGCTCCTCCCCCGGCTCTCCACTTT.